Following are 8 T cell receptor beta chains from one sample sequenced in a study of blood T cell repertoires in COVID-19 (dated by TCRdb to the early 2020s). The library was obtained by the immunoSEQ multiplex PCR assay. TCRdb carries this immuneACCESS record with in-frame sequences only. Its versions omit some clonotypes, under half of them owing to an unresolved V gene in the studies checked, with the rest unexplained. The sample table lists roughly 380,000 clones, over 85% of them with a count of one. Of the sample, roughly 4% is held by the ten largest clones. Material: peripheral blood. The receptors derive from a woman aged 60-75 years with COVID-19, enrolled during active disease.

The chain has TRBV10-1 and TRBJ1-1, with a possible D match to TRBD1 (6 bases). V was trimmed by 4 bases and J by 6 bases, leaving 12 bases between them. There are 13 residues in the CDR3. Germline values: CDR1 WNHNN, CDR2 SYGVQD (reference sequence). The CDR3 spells CASSAIRTAEAFF. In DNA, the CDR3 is TGCGCCAGCAGTGCCATTCGGACAGCTGAAGCTTTCTTT.

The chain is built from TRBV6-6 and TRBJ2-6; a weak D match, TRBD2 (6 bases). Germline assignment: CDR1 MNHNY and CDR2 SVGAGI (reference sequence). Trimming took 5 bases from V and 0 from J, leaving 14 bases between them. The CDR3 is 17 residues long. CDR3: CASSPQGGISGANVLTF. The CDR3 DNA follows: TGTGCCAGCAGTCCTCAGGGAGGTATCTCTGGGGCCAACGTCCTGACTTTC.

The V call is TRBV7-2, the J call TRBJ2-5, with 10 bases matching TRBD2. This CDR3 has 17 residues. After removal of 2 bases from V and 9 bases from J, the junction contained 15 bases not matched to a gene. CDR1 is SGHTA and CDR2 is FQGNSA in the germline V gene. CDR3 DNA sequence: TGTGCCAGCAGCTTATTCCTAGCGGGGGCCACCGGGATGGCCCAGTACTTC. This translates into CASSLFLAGATGMAQYF.

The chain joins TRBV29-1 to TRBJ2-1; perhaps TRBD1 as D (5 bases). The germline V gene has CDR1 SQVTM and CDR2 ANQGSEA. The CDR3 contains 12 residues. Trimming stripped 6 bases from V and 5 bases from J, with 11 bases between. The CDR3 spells CSVQTDNNEQFF. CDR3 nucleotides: TGCAGCGTCCAGACAGACAACAATGAGCAGTTCTTC.

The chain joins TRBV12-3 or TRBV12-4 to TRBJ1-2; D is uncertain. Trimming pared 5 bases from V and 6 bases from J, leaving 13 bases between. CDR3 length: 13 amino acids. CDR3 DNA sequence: TGTGCCAGCAGTCAACGACACCCAGATGGCTACACCTTC. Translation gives CASSQRHPDGYTF.

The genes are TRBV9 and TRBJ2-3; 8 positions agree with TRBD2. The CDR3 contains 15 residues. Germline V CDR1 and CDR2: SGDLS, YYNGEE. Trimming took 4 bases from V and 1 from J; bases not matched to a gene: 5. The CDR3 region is CASSSGGARTDTQYF. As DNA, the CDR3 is TGTGCCAGCAGCTCCGGGGGGGCCCGCACAGATACGCAGTATTTT.

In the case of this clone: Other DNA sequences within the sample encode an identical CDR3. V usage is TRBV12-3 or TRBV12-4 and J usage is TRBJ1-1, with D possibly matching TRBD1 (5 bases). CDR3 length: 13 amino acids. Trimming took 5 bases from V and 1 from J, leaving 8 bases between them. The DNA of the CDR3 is TGTGCCAGCAGTGTAACAGGGAACACTGAAGCTTTCTTT. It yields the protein CASSVTGNTEAFF.

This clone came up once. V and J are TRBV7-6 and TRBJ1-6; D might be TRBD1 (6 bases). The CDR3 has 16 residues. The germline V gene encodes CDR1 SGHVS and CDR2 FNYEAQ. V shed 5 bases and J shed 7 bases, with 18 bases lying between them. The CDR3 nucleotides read TGTGCCAGCAGCCGAACAGGGACAACTCCAAATTCACCCCTCCACTTT. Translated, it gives CASSRTGTTPNSPLHF. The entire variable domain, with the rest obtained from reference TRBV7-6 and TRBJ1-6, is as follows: GAGVSQSPRYKVTKRGQDVALRCDPISGHVSLYWYRQALGQGPEFLTYFNYEAQQDKSGLPNDRFSAERPEGSISTLTIQRTEQRDSAMYRCASSRTGTTPNSPLHFGNGTRLTVT.